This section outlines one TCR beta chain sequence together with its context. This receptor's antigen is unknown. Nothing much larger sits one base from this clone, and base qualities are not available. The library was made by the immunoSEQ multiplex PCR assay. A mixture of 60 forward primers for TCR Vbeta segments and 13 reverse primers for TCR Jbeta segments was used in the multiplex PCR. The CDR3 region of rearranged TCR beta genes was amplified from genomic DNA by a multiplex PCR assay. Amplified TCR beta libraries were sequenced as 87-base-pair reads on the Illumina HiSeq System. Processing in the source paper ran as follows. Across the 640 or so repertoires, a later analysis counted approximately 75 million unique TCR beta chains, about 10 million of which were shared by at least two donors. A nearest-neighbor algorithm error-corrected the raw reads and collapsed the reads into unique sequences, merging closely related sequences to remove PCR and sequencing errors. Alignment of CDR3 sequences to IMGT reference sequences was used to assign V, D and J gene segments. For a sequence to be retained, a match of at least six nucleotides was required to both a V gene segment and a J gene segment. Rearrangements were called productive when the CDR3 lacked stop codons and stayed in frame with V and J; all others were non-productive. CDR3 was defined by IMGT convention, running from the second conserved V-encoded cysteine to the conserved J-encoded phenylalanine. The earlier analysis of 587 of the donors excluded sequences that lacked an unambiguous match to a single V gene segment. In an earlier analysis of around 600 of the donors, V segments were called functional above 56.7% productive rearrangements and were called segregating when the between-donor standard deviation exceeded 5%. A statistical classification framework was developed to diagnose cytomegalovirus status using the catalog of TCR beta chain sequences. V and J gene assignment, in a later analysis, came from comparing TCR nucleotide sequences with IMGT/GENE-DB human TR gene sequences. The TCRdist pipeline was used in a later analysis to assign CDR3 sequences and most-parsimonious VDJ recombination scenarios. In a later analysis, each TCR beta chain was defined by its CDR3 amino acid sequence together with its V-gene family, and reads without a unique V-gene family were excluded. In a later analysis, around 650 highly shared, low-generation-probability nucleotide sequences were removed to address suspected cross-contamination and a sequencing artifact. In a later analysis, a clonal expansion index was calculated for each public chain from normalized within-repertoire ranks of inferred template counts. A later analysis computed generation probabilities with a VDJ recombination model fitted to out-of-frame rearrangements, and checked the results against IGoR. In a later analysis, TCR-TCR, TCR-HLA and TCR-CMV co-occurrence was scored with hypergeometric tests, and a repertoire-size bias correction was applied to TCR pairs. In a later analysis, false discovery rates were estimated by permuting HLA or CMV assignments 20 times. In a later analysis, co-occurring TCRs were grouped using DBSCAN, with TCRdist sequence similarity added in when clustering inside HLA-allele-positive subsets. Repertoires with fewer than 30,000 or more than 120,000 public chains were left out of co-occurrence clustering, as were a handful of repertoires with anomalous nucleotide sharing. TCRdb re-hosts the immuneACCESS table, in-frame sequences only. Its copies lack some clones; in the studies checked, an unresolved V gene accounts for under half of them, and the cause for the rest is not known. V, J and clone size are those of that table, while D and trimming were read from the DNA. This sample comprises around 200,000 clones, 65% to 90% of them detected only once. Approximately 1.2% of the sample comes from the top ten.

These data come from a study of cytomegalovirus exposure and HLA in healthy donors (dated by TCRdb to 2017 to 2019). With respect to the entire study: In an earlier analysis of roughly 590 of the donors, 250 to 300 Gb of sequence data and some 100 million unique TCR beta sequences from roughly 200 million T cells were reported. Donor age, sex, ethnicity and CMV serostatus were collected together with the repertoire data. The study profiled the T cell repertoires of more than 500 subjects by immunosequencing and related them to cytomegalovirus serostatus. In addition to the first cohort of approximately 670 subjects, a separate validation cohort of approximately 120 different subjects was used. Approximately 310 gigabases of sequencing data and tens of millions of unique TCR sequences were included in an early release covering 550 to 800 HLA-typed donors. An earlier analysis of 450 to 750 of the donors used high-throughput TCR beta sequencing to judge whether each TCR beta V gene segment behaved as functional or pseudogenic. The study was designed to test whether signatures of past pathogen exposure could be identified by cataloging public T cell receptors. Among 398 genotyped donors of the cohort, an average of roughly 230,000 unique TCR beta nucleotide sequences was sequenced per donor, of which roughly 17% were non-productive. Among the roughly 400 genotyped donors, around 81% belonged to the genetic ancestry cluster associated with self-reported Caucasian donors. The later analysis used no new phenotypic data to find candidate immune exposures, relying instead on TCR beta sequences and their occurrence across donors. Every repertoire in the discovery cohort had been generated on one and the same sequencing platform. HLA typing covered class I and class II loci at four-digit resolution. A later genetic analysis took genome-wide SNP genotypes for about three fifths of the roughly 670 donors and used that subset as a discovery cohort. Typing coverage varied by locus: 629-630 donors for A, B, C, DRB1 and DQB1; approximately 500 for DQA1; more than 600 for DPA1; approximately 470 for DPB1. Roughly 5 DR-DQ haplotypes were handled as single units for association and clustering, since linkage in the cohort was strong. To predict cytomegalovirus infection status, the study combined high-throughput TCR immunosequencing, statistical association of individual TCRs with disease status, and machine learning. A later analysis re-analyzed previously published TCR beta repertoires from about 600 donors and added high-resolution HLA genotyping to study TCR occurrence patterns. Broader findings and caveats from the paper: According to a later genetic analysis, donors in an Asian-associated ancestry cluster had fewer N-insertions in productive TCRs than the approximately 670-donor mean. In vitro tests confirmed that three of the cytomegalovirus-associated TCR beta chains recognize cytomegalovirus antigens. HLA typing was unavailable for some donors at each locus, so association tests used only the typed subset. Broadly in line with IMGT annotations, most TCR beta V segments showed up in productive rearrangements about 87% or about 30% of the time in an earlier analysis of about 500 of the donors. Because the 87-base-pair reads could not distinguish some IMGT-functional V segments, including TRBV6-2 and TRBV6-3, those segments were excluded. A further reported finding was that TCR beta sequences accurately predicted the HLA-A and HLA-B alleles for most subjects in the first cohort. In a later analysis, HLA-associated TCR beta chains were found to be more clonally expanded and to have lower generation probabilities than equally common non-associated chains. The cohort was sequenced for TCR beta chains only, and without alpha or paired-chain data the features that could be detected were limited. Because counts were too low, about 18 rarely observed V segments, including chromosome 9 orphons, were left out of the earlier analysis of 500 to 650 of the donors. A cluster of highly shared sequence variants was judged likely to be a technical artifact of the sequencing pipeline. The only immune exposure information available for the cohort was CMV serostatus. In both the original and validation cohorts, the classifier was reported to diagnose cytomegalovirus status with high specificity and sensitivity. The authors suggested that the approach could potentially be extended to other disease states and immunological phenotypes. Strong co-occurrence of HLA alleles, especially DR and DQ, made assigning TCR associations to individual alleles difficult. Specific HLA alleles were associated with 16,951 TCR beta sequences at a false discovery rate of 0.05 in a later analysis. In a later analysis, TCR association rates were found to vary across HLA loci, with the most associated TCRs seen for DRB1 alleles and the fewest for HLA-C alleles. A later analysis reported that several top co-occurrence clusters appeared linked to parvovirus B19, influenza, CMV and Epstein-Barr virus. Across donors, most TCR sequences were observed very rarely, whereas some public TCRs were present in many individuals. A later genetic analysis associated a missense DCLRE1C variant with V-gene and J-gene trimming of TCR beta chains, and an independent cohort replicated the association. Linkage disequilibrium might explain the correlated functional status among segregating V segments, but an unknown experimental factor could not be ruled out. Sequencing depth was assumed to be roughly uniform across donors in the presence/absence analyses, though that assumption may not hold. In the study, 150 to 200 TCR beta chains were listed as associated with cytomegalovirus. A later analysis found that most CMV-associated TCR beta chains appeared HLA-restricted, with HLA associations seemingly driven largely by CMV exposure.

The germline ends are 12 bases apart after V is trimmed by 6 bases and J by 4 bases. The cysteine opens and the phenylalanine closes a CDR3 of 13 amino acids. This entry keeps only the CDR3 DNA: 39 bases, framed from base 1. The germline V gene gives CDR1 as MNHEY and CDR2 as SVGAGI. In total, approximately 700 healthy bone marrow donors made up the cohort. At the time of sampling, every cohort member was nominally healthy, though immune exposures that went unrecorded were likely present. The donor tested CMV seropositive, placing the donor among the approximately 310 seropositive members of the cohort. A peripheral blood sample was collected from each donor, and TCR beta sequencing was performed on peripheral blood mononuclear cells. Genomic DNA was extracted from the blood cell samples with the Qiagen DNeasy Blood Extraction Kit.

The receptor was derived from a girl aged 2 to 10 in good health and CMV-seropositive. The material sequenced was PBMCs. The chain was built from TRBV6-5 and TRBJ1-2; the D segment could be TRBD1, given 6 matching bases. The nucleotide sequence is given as TGTGCCAGCAGACGGGGGGGCACCTATGGCTACACCTTC. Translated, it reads CASRRGGTYGYTF.